A single sample gave rise to the 25 T cell receptor beta chains below, sequenced in a study of blood T cell repertoires in COVID-19. The table came from immunoSEQ multiplex PCR; TCRdb's copy has only in-frame clones and leaves some out. The table has some 180,000 clones, around 79% seen once. The specimen sequenced was PBMCs or T cells enriched from blood (not recorded which). The receptor set was obtained from a woman aged 70-85 years in a cohort exposed to, infected with or recovered from COVID-19 (not recorded which).

The CDR3 region is CASSLPVSGANVLTF. CDR3 in DNA: TGTGCCAGCAGTCTTCCCGTGTCTGGGGCCAACGTCCTGACTTTC. J is TRBJ2-6 and V is TRBV28, with D unresolved. The CDR3 is 15 amino acids. CDR1 MDHEN and CDR2 SYDVKM come from the germline V gene. The V end lost 5 bases, the J end lost 1 base, and 9 bases lay between the germline ends.

The chain has TRBV5-1 and TRBJ2-1; the match to TRBD2 covers 9 bases. This CDR3 has 15 residues. Losses at the gene ends were 4 bases for V and 5 bases for J; bases not matched to a gene: 7. Per the germline V gene, CDR1 is SGHRS and CDR2 is YFSETQ. CDR3 bases: TGCGCCAGCAGCCCCGTAGCGGGAGCGGACAATGAGCAGTTCTTC. Its translation is CASSPVAGADNEQFF.

The J gene is TRBJ1-2, the V gene TRBV4-1, with 9 bases identical to TRBD1. V lost 3 bases, J lost 5 bases, and 10 bases stayed unmatched. The CDR3 contains 16 residues. The germline CDR1 and CDR2 sequences are MGHRA and YSYEKL. As DNA, the CDR3 is TGCGCCAGCAGCCATGATACGACAGGGGGAAAATATGGCTACACCTTC. This encodes CASSHDTTGGKYGYTF.

V and J are TRBV7-9 and TRBJ2-1; TRBD2 aligns across 9 bases. V shed 2 bases, J shed 9 bases, and the junction held 5 bases outside the gene matches. Germline values: CDR1 SEHNR, CDR2 FQNEAQ (reference sequence). CDR3 length equals 14 residues. The CDR3 protein is CASSLRSGSAEQFF. The CDR3 nucleotides are TGTGCCAGCAGCTTACGTAGCGGGAGTGCTGAGCAGTTCTTC. The whole variable domain, remainder taken from reference TRBV7-9 and TRBJ2-1, is DTGVSQNPRHKITKRGQNVTFRCDPISEHNRLYWYRQTLGQGPEFLTYFQNEAQLEKSRLLSDRFSAERPKGSFSTLEIQRTEQGDSAMYLCASSLRSGSAEQFFGPGTRLTVL.

The count of this clone is one. The V gene is TRBV4-2, the J gene TRBJ2-7; tentative D call: TRBD1 (6 bases). The CDR3 is 15 amino acids. The V gene lost 1 base and the J gene lost 6 bases, with 16 bases spanning the gap. CDR1 is LGHNA, CDR2 YNFKEQ, per germline. The CDR3, as DNA: TGTGCCAGCAGCCAAGGTCAGGGGCCAGGGTCCGAGCAGTACTTC. Its translation: CASSQGQGPGSEQYF.

The rearrangement joins TRBV18 to TRBJ2-7; 12 nucleotides line up with TRBD2. CDR1 is KGHSH and CDR2 is LQKENI in the germline V gene. Trimming removed 3 bases from V and 4 bases from J; junction bases left unmatched: 4. CDR3 length: 15 residues. For the CDR3, the DNA is TGTGCCAGCTCACCTCCTCTAGCGGGAGGGTACGAGCAGTACTTC. Translated, it gives CASSPPLAGGYEQYF. The full variable domain, completed using reference TRBV18 and TRBJ2-7, is NAGVMQNPRHLVRRRGQEARLRCSPMKGHSHVYWYRQLPEEGLKFMVYLQKENIIDESGMPKERFSAEFPKEGPSILRIQQVVRGDSAAYFCASSPPLAGGYEQYFGPGTRLTVT.

The chain couples TRBV5-1 to TRBJ2-1; 14 positions agree with TRBD2. V trimming: 2 bases; J trimming: 15 bases; junction bases outside the gene matches: 13. Germline assignment: CDR1 SGHRS and CDR2 YFSETQ. The CDR3 is 16 amino acids. The DNA of the CDR3 is TGCGCCAGCAGCTTAGATCCGGGACTAGCGGGAGTCGGTCGGTTCTTC. Translated, it gives CASSLDPGLAGVGRFF.

This clone was detected only once. CDR3 coding DNA: TGTGCCAGCAGCCGGAACAGGGGTCGGCGGGAGACCCAGTACTTC. As protein: CASSRNRGRRETQYF. The rearrangement joins TRBV28 to TRBJ2-5; 7 bases map to TRBD1. The V segment lost 6 bases and the J segment 5 bases; nucleotides outside the gene matches: 12. This CDR3 region has 15 residues. Germline CDR1 reads MDHEN; CDR2 reads SYDVKM.

J is TRBJ2-7 and V is TRBV6-5; 7 nucleotides match TRBD1. Germline CDR1 reads MNHEY; CDR2 reads SVGAGI. The CDR3 has 13 residues. The ends lost 7 bases at V and 3 bases at J; junction bases unmatched: 6. As DNA, the CDR3 is TGTGCCAGCACCGTGACAGGGATCTACGAGCAGTACTTC. Translation gives CASTVTGIYEQYF.

This CDR3 reads CATSGTTGGEQFF. Written as DNA, the CDR3 is TGTGCCACCAGTGGGACAACAGGGGGCGAGCAGTTCTTC. The chain combines TRBV24-1 with TRBJ2-1; 9 nucleotides agree with TRBD1. CDR1 and CDR2 from the germline V gene are KGHDR and SFDVKD. The ends lost 5 bases at V and 10 bases at J; junction bases unmatched: 5. The CDR3 contains 13 residues.

This rearrangement joins TRBV7-9 to TRBJ1-1; D remains ambiguous. With 5 bases removed from V and 1 base from J, the gap between germline ends came to 14 bases. The CDR3 loop spans 15 amino acids. Germline values: CDR1 SEHNR, CDR2 FQNEAQ (reference sequence). The CDR3 DNA reads TGTGCCAGCAGCCCTCGCCTGTCAGAGAACACTGAAGCTTTCTTT. Translation: CASSPRLSENTEAFF.

The J gene is TRBJ2-3, the V gene TRBV5-1, with 7 bases identical to TRBD1. The CDR3 has 16 residues. V trimming: 0 bases; J trimming: 6 bases; junction bases outside the gene matches: 10. Germline CDR1 is SGHRS and CDR2 is YFSETQ. CDR3 bases: TGCGCCAGCAGCTTGGCTCCAGGGGGATATTTGGATACGCAGTATTTT. This sequence encodes CASSLAPGGYLDTQYF.

The CDR3 here is CASSAPQGTNEKLFF. CDR3 DNA sequence: TGTGCCAGCAGCGCACCACAGGGAACTAATGAAAAACTGTTTTTT. This chain uses TRBV7-9 with TRBJ1-4; TRBD1 is a possible D gene (6 bases). This CDR3 has 15 residues. The germline gives CDR1 SEHNR, CDR2 FQNEAQ (reference sequence). V lost 5 bases to trimming and J lost 1 base, with 11 bases between them. Full variable domain (rest looked up from reference TRBV7-9 and TRBJ1-4): DTGVSQNPRHKITKRGQNVTFRCDPISEHNRLYWYRQTLGQGPEFLTYFQNEAQLEKSRLLSDRFSAERPKGSFSTLEIQRTEQGDSAMYLCASSAPQGTNEKLFFGSGTQLSVL.

V usage is TRBV19 and J usage is TRBJ1-2; 7 bases are a match to TRBD1. The V and J ends lost 6 bases and 2 bases, in that order; junction bases with no gene match: 9. Germline V lookup: CDR1 LNHDA, CDR2 SQIVND (reference sequence). The CDR3 covers 15 residues. The CDR3 spells CASSSWDRLNYGYTF. The CDR3, as DNA: TGTGCCAGTAGCTCCTGGGACAGATTAAACTATGGCTACACCTTC.

The chain recombines TRBV5-1 with TRBJ2-3; TRBD2 matches at 9 bases. CDR1 is SGHRS and CDR2 is YFSETQ in the germline V gene. The CDR3 has 16 residues. After removal of 4 bases from V and 2 bases from J, the junction contained 8 bases not matched to a gene. The CDR3 sequence: CASSPEVAGATDTQYF. For the CDR3, the DNA is TGCGCCAGCAGCCCGGAGGTAGCGGGGGCCACAGATACGCAGTATTTT. Together with reference TRBV5-1 and TRBJ2-3, the CDR3 gives the full variable domain: KAGVTQTPRYLIKTRGQQVTLSCSPISGHRSVSWYQQTPGQGLQFLFEYFSETQRNKGNFPGRFSGRQFSNSRSEMNVSTLELGDSALYLCASSPEVAGATDTQYFGPGTRLTVL.

This chain links TRBV11-2 with TRBJ1-5; no definite D call. This CDR3 is built from 13 residues. From germline, CDR1 is SGHAT and CDR2 FQNNGV. Deletions cut 2 bases from V and 7 bases from J, with 9 bases between. The CDR3 region has the DNA TGTGCCAGCAGCTTATATAGCGGCCAGCCCCAGCATTTT. Encoded protein: CASSLYSGQPQHF. Filled out from reference TRBV11-2 and TRBJ1-5, the complete variable domain reads EAGVAQSPRYKIIEKRQSVAFWCNPISGHATLYWYQQILGQGPKLLIQFQNNGVVDDSQLPKDRFSAERLKGVDSTLKIQPAKLEDSAVYLCASSLYSGQPQHFGDGTRLSIL.

The V call is TRBV18, the J call TRBJ2-1, with unresolved D. The ends were cut back, 0 bases at V and 7 bases at J, with 10 bases in the middle. This CDR3 is 14 amino acids long. From germline, CDR1 is KGHSH and CDR2 LQKENI. In DNA form, the CDR3 reads TGTGCCAGCTCACCACCGGCTAGTAAGAATGAGCAGTTCTTC. This translates into CASSPPASKNEQFF.

The rearrangement links TRBV11-1 to TRBJ2-3, with D perhaps matching TRBD2 (6 bases). CDR3 length: 16 amino acids. CDR1 is SGHAT and CDR2 is FQDESV in the germline V gene (reference sequence). Trimming removed 5 bases at V and 0 bases at J, with 15 bases between. The CDR3 sequence is CASSPRDPSSTDTQYF. In nucleotides, the CDR3 is TGTGCCAGCAGCCCGCGGGACCCTAGTAGCACAGATACGCAGTATTTT.

This clone was recorded a few times. This chain links TRBV7-2 with TRBJ2-5; 9 bases line up with TRBD1. Germline V lookup: CDR1 SGHTA, CDR2 FQGNSA. The CDR3 totals 17 residues. After removal of 6 bases from V and 3 bases from J, the junction contained 14 bases not matched to a gene. Here the CDR3 DNA reads TGTGCCAGCAGTTCGGGACAGGGAGGTTTCGGGGAAGAGACCCAGTACTTC. Translating it yields CASSSGQGGFGEETQYF.

As concerns this clone: Other DNA variants within this sample encode the same CDR3. V is TRBV28 and J is TRBJ1-1; possibly TRBD1 for D (5 bases). The CDR3 consists of 13 residues. CDR1 is MDHEN, CDR2 SYDVKM, per germline. The V end was cut by 3 bases, the J end by 4 bases, with 9 bases between. CDR3 nucleotides: TGTGCCAGCAGTTTCGGGGGGAGCACTGAAGCTTTCTTT. Protein product: CASSFGGSTEAFF.

This rearrangement joins TRBV28 to TRBJ2-2; D is unresolved. This CDR3 region has 13 residues. CDR1 and CDR2 from the germline V gene are MDHEN and SYDVKM. V lost 1 base, J lost 5 bases, and 5 bases lay in between. CDR3 in DNA: TGTGCCAGCAGTTTATCCGTTACCGGGGAGCTGTTTTTT. Amino acid sequence: CASSLSVTGELFF.

The rearrangement links TRBV7-9 to TRBJ2-3, with TRBD2 as a possible D gene (5 bases). Trimming took 5 bases from V and 4 from J, leaving 19 bases between them. Germline CDR1 is SEHNR and CDR2 is FQNEAQ (reference sequence). The CDR3 consists of 16 residues. CDR3 sequence: CASSPSWGDNADTQYF. CDR3 coding DNA: TGTGCCAGCAGCCCCAGCTGGGGAGATAATGCAGATACGCAGTATTTT.

The chain combines TRBV6-5 with TRBJ2-7; D not resolved. Germline V gives CDR1 MNHEY, CDR2 SVGAGI. With 8 bases removed from V and 5 bases from J, the gap between germline ends came to 13 bases. The CDR3 extends over 12 amino acids. The CDR3 nucleotides are TGTGCCAGCTTGGGCGATTTGCACGAGCAGTACTTC. Protein: CASLGDLHEQYF.

This chain links TRBV9 with TRBJ2-2; the match to TRBD2 covers 11 bases. Germline loops: CDR1 SGDLS, CDR2 YYNGEE. V trimming: 0 bases; J trimming: 3 bases; junction bases outside the gene matches: 4. The CDR3 contains 17 residues. CDR3 sequence reads: CASSVGLAGGDTGELFF. The CDR3 nucleotides are TGTGCCAGCAGCGTAGGTCTAGCGGGAGGAGACACCGGGGAGCTGTTTTTT. Together with reference TRBV9 and TRBJ2-2, the CDR3 gives the full variable domain: DSGVTQTPKHLITATGQRVTLRCSPRSGDLSVYWYQQSLDQGLQFLIQYYNGEERAKGNILERFSAQQFPDLHSELNLSSLELGDSALYFCASSVGLAGGDTGELFFGEGSRLTVL.

The gene calls are TRBV28 and TRBJ2-7; 11 bases map to TRBD2. CDR1 and CDR2 from the germline V gene are MDHEN and SYDVKM. CDR3 length: 15 amino acids. V dropped 6 bases and J dropped 4; count of bases not matched to a gene: 8. CDR3 coding DNA: TGTGCCAGCAGCAGAACTAGCGGGAGCTTGTACGAGCAGTACTTC. Amino acids: CASSRTSGSLYEQYF. Complete variable domain (other parts from reference TRBV28 and TRBJ2-7): DVKVTQSSRYLVKRTGEKVFLECVQDMDHENMFWYRQDPGLGLRLIYFSYDVKMKEKGDIPEGYSVSREKKERFSLILESASTNQTSMYLCASSRTSGSLYEQYFGPGTRLTVT.